This note documents a single T cell receptor (beta chain) sequence. The antigen is undetermined. The CDR3 covers 13 residues. Germline assignment: CDR1 LNHNV and CDR2 YYDKDF (reference sequence). V lost 8 bases, J lost 3 bases, and 13 bases lay in between. The data are from a study of shared clonotypes between healthy human individuals. Study at large: Those who served as donors were a couple of women and three men between the ages of 18 and 49. Study conclusions and caveats: Across subsets, estimated richness was generally greater for naive than for memory populations.

Terminally differentiated effector memory CD45RA+ cells were left out of the naive CD8 fraction, which was CD45RO-negative and positively selected for CCR7. Each cell subset's genomic DNA was divided evenly among several immunoSEQ plates. Clones were sequenced by immunoSEQ multiplex PCR, and TCRdb holds only the in-frame ones, with some missing. This sample has about 2.1 million clones; 80% to 95% occur once, and the top ten carry about 1.6%. Specimen: naive CD8+ T cells from PBMCs. V and J are TRBV15 and TRBJ1-1, with D perhaps matching TRBD1 (5 bases). The TCR was taken from a man aged 18 to 35 in good health. Some clones in this sample may be carry-over from other donors' samples. The CDR3 DNA reads as TGTGCCACCCTCGGAGACAGAGACACTGAAGCTTTCTTT. Translated: CATLGDRDTEAFF. The full variable domain, rest sourced from reference TRBV15 and TRBJ1-1, is DAMVIQNPRYQVTQFGKPVTLSCSQTLNHNVMYWYQQKSSQAPKLLFHYYDKDFNNEADTPDNFQSRRPNTSFCFLDIRSPGLGDTAMYLCATLGDRDTEAFFGQGTRLTVV.